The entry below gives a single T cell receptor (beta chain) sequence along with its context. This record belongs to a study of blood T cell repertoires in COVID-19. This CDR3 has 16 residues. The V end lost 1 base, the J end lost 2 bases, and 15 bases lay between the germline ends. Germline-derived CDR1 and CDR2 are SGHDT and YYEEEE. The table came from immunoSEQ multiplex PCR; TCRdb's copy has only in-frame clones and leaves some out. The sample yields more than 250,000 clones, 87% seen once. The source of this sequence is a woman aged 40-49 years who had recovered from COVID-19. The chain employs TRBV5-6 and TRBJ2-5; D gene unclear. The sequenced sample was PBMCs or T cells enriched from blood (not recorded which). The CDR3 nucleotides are TGTGCCAGCAGCTTGCGAAAGATATCGGTGCAAGAGACCCAGTACTTC. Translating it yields CASSLRKISVQETQYF.